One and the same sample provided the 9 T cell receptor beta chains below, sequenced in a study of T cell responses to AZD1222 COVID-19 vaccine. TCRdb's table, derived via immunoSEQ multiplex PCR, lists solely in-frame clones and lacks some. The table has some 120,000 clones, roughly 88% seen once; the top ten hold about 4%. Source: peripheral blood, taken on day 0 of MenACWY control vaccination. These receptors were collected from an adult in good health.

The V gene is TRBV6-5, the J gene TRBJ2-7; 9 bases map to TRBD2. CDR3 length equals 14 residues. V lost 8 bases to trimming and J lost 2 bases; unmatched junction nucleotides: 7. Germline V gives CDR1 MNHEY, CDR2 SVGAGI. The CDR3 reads CASHTASGTYEQYF. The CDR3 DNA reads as TGTGCCAGCCACACGGCTAGCGGGACCTACGAGCAGTACTTC.

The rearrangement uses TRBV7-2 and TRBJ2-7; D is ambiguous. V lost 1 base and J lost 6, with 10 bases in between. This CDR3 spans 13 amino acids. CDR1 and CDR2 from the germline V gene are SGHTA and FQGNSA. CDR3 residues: CASSLVPGGEQYF. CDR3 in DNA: TGTGCCAGCAGCTTAGTTCCGGGCGGCGAGCAGTACTTC.

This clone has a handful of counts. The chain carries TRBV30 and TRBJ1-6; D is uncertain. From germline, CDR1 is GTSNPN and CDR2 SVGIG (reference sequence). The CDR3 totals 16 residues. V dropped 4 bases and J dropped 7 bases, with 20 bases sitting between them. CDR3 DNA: TGTGCCTGGATGAATCGGAACCCTCATAGAAATTCACCCCTCCACTTT. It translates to CAWMNRNPHRNSPLHF.

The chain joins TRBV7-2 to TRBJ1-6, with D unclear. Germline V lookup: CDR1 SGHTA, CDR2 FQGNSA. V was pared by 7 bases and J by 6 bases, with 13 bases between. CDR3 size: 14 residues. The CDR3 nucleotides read TGTGCCAGCAACCCGTCCGGCCCTAATTCACCCCTCCACTTT. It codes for CASNPSGPNSPLHF.

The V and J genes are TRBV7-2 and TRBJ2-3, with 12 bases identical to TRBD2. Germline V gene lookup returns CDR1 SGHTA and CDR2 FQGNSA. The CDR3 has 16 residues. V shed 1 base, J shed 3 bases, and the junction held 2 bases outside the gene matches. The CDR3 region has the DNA TGTGCCAGCAGCTTAGGTCTAGCGGGGGGGACAGATACGCAGTATTTT. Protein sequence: CASSLGLAGGTDTQYF.

The CDR3 is CASSSYRGTEAFF. The CDR3 DNA reads as TGTGCCAGCAGTTCCTATAGGGGGACTGAAGCTTTCTTT. V is TRBV2 and J is TRBJ1-1; D may be TRBD1 (6 bases). CDR3 length: 13 residues. V dropped 5 bases and J dropped 5 bases, with 12 bases sitting between them. CDR1 and CDR2 from the germline V gene are SNHLY and FYNNEI.

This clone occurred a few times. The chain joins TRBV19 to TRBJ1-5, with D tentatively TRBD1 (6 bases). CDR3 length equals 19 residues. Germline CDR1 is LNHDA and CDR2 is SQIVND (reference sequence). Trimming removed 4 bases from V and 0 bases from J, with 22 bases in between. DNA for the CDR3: TGTGCCAGTAGTAGACGACCTCGTCGACAGGCTGATAGCAATCAGCCCCAGCATTTT. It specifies CASSRRPRRQADSNQPQHF.

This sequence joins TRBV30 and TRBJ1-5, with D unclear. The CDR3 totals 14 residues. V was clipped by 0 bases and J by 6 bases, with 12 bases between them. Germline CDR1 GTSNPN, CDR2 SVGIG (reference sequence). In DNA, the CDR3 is TGTGCCTGGAGTGTACTCTCCCGGGCTCAGCCCCAGCATTTT. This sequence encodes CAWSVLSRAQPQHF.

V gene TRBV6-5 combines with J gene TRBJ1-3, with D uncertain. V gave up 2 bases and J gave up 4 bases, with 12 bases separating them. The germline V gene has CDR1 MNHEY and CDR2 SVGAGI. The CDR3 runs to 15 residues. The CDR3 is CASSYARRAGNTIYF. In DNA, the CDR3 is TGTGCCAGCAGTTACGCCAGAAGGGCAGGAAACACCATATATTTT.